This T cell receptor (beta chain) was retrieved from a study of T cells in Graves' hyperthyroidism and ophthalmopathy. There are many counts of this clonotype. Amplification of TCR beta CDR3 regions used RNA as the template. First-round RT-PCR with HTBI primers amplified the TCR CDR3 region. In TCRdb, the multiplex PCR reads were re-called with MiXCR into one record per CDR3 protein. The profile covers about 300,000 distinct CDR3 sequences, with 20% to 30% appearing a single time and roughly a quarter taken by the ten largest. CDR1 is KGHDR and CDR2 is SFDVKD in the germline V gene. The CDR3 is 15 residues long. V lost 1 base, J lost 5 bases, and 10 bases lay in between.

This rearrangement joins TRBV24-1 to TRBJ2-2, with D hard to call. The sequencing sample was made of blood. The receptor's source is a man aged 35-49 years with Graves' hyperthyroidism that later progressed to Graves' ophthalmopathy. The DNA for the CDR3 is TGTGCCACCAGTGATTTCTCGGACGGGACCGGGGAGCTGTTTTTT. Translation: CATSDFSDGTGELFF.